This T cell receptor beta chain was profiled in a study of shared clonotypes between healthy human individuals. Across the study: Per donor, CD8 memory used one plate, CD8 naive used two, CD4 memory used three and CD4 naive used three. Findings of the study overall: Larger estimated richness was generally recorded for naive subsets relative to memory subsets.

The study drew its donors from healthy HIV-negative adults without recent acute infections or vaccinations. Assay used: immunoSEQ multiplex PCR; TCRdb lists only in-frame clones, some missing. The sample lists 2.5 million or so clones, around 94% occurring once. CDR1 is SGDLS and CDR2 is YYNGEE in the germline V gene. The CDR3 is 17 amino acids. Trimming took 2 bases from V and 8 from J, leaving 22 bases between them. With respect to this clone: Antigen specificity is unknown.

This clonotype originated in a man in his late teens or twenties in good health. Sequenced sample: naive CD4+ T cells sorted from blood. Indicated subset: CD45RA+ positively selected. V and J are TRBV9 and TRBJ1-4, with D perhaps matching TRBD1 (6 bases). As DNA, the CDR3 is TGTGCCAGCAGCGTTAGTGGCAGGGGCGGCTCGGGAGAAAAACTGTTTTTT. Amino acid sequence: CASSVSGRGGSGEKLFF.